This T cell receptor beta chain was found in a study of Tregs in tolerant kidney transplant recipients (dated by TCRdb to the late 2010s). Study-level background: The study used TCRbeta sequencing to identify donor-specific regulatory T cells before combined kidney and bone marrow transplantation, then tracked those cells after transplant. In a few healthy controls, several methods of expanding Tregs specific for an allogeneic donor were compared by TCRbeta repertoire sequencing.

Thawed PBMCs were FACS-sorted into unstimulated Tregs (CD4+CD25+CD127-), CD4+ non-Tregs (CD4+CD25-), CD4 cells and CD8 cells. Healthy control blood came either as purchased buffy coats or from healthy volunteers. Healthy control blood was processed to PBMCs by Ficoll density gradient and cryopreserved, and patient PBMCs were collected before and after transplant. Genomic DNA was extracted from sorted cells with the QIAGEN DNeasy Blood and Tissue Kit for TCRbeta CDR3 sequencing. High-throughput TCRbeta CDR3 sequencing, including PCR amplification with bias correction and internal controls, was performed commercially through immunoSEQ. Per the authors' processing: Unique productive TCRbeta sequences were defined by CDR3 nucleotide sequence where primers matched, otherwise by CDR3 amino acid sequence with Vbeta and Jbeta genes. To correct sorting error, sequences shared between sorted populations at a frequency ratio of 2:1 or less were removed; the rest were assigned to the higher population. Sequences were defined as donor-reactive when expanded at least 5-fold in CFSE-low cells versus unstimulated cells and present at a frequency of at least 0.01% in CFSE-low cells. Jensen-Shannon divergence, calculated on the top 100 TCRbeta sequences ranked by frequency, was used to quantify repertoire divergence. When a sample had multiple sequencing runs, each run was corrected for sorting error separately and the runs were then pooled. Not all clones reach the TCRdb copy of this immuneACCESS table, which keeps in-frame sequences only. Checked studies attribute under half of the gap to unresolved V genes and leave the rest unexplained. V, J and clone size were drawn from that table, and D and trimming were deduced from the DNA. This sample gives about 68,000 clones in total; 65% to 85% of them show up just once. The ten biggest clones cover roughly 4.5% of the sample.

Broader findings and caveats from the paper: The most biologically relevant and donor-specific TCRbeta repertoire appeared to be identified by expanding Tregs with activated donor B cells. Because only a small number of patients were included, the study had limitations, and the results will need to be validated in larger populations as well as under other immunosuppression protocols. Although technical replication error seemed to be minimal, the question of biological reproducibility was not addressed directly.

In regard to this clone: Its antigen is currently not known. Nothing much larger sits one base from this clone, and base qualities are not available.

The source material was CD4+ T cells from blood. The TCR sequence derives from a human donor in good health.

In nucleotide form, the sequence is TGTGCCAGCAGCTTGATTCTACAGGGGGCAAACGAGCAGTACTTC. It translates as CASSLILQGANEQYF. The rearranged chain carries TRBV7-2 and TRBJ2-7; TRBD1 lines up with 9 middle nucleotides. Trimming accounts for 3 bases at V and 5 bases at J, while the number of junction bases matched to no gene is 8. The CDR3 covers 15 residues, taking in both the cysteine and the phenylalanine. Just CDR3 DNA is preserved here, 45 bases in frame from base 1. The germline V gene supplies CDR1 SGHTA and CDR2 FQGNSA.